A single sample is the source of the 26 T cell receptor beta chains below, sequenced in a study of blood T cell repertoires in COVID-19. Sequencing was performed with immunoSEQ multiplex PCR; in TCRdb, only in-frame clones are kept and a portion is missing. The sample yields roughly 80,000 clones, roughly 84% seen once. Material for sequencing was peripheral blood. Receptors were obtained from a man aged 50 to 59 with acute or convalescent COVID-19.

The chain joins TRBV7-8 to TRBJ1-1; no definite D call. V dropped 1 base and J dropped 1 base, with 7 bases sitting between them. The CDR3 extends over 14 amino acids. CDR1 is SGHVS, CDR2 FQNEAQ, per germline. In DNA, the CDR3 is TGTGCCAGCAGCTTAGGGCATAAGAACACTGAAGCTTTCTTT. Its translation is CASSLGHKNTEAFF.

The rearrangement joins TRBV12-3 or TRBV12-4 to TRBJ2-7; D is perhaps TRBD2 (5 bases). Trimming shortened V by 6 bases and J by 4 bases, and 10 bases separated the two germline ends. CDR3 length: 12 amino acids. Here the CDR3 DNA reads TGTGCCAGCAGATTTGGACTTTACGAGCAGTACTTC. As protein: CASRFGLYEQYF.

The chain employs TRBV29-1 and TRBJ1-4, with a tentative D call TRBD1 (6 bases). The germline V gene encodes CDR1 SQVTM and CDR2 ANQGSEA. V was cut by 7 bases and J by 7 bases, with 16 bases left in between. This CDR3 contains 13 residues. CDR3 sequence: CSATGGAGEKLFF. Written as DNA, the CDR3 is TGCAGCGCAACCGGGGGGGCCGGTGAAAAACTGTTTTTT.

The chain uses TRBV6-5 and TRBJ1-6; D uncertain. The V gene's germline CDR1 is MNHEY and CDR2 SVGAGI. The CDR3 extends over 13 amino acids. V was shortened by 2 bases and J by 10 bases, with 9 bases between the two germline ends. CDR3 amino acids: CASSYRVGSPLHF. CDR3 sequence (DNA): TGTGCCAGCAGTTACCGGGTTGGATCACCCCTCCACTTT.

The chain employs TRBV11-3 and TRBJ2-3; 12 bases agree with TRBD2. Germline CDR1 reads SGHNT; CDR2 reads YENEEA. This CDR3 spans 17 amino acids. Trimming at V came to 2 bases and at J to 0 bases, leaving 3 bases not matched to a gene. DNA for the CDR3: TGTGCCAGCAGCTTACTAGCGGGAGGGCCGAGCACAGATACGCAGTATTTT. Encoded protein: CASSLLAGGPSTDTQYF. Together with reference TRBV11-3 and TRBJ2-3, the CDR3 gives the full variable domain: EAGVVQSPRYKIIEKKQPVAFWCNPISGHNTLYWYLQNLGQGPELLIRYENEEAVDDSQLPKDRFSAERLKGVDSTLKIQPAELGDSAVYLCASSLLAGGPSTDTQYFGPGTRLTVL.

The V gene is TRBV7-2, the J gene TRBJ2-3, with 10 nucleotides matching TRBD1. The CDR3 is made up of 16 amino acids. CDR1 SGHTA and CDR2 FQGNSA come from the germline V gene. The ends lost 6 bases at V and 3 bases at J; junction bases unmatched: 9. This CDR3 reads CASSRQGAAGTDTQYF. CDR3 nucleotide sequence: TGTGCCAGCAGTCGACAGGGGGCCGCGGGAACAGATACGCAGTATTTT.

This chain joins TRBV9 and TRBJ2-1; no definite D call. Germline CDR1 SGDLS, CDR2 YYNGEE. Trimming took 0 bases from V and 0 from J, leaving 7 bases between them. The CDR3 loop spans 15 amino acids. This CDR3 reads CASSVGLDSYNEQFF. CDR3 nucleotide sequence: TGTGCCAGCAGCGTAGGCCTAGACTCCTACAATGAGCAGTTCTTC.

The chain links TRBV5-6 to TRBJ1-4, with D possibly TRBD1 on 6 matching bases. Germline V gene lookup returns CDR1 SGHDT and CDR2 YYEEEE. The germline V and J ends were trimmed by 4 bases and 7 bases, with 14 bases remaining between them. The CDR3 consists of 14 residues. The CDR3 DNA is TGTGCCAGCAGCCGACAGCAGGGGTCTGAAAAACTGTTTTTT. It is translated as CASSRQQGSEKLFF.

The chain links TRBV27 to TRBJ2-1; 11 nucleotides agree with TRBD2. The junction had 10 bases not matched to a gene; V was cut back by 6 bases and J by 6 bases. Germline V CDR1 and CDR2: MNHEY, SMNVEV (reference sequence). The CDR3 spans 16 residues. This CDR3 is CASRKELAGVGNEQFF. The CDR3, as DNA: TGTGCCAGCAGAAAAGAACTAGCGGGAGTTGGCAATGAGCAGTTCTTC.

This rearrangement joins TRBV11-2 to TRBJ1-1; D not resolved. Germline V gives CDR1 SGHAT, CDR2 FQNNGV. The V end lost 0 bases, the J end lost 2 bases, and 4 bases lay between the germline ends. This CDR3 contains 13 residues. For the CDR3, the DNA is TGTGCCAGCAGCTTAGACAGTAACACTGAAGCTTTCTTT. As protein: CASSLDSNTEAFF.

The chain joins TRBV12-3 or TRBV12-4 to TRBJ1-6; no reliable D call. The CDR3 is 13 residues long. The V gene lost 5 bases and the J gene lost 6 bases, with 8 bases spanning the gap. CDR3 sequence: CASSLQLNSPLHF. The CDR3 bases are TGTGCCAGCAGTCTCCAACTTAATTCACCCCTCCACTTT.

The chain links TRBV4-3 to TRBJ2-1; D possibly corresponds to TRBD2 (7 bases). The V end lost 1 base, the J end lost 10 bases, and 17 bases lay between the germline ends. Germline V gives CDR1 LGHNA, CDR2 YSLEER. This CDR3 has 15 amino acids. The CDR3 nucleotides read TGCGCCAGCAGCCAAGCGCGGACTAGAGGGACAGAGCAGTTCTTC. This translates into CASSQARTRGTEQFF.

The V and J genes are TRBV6-6 and TRBJ2-5; D call uncertain. CDR1 is MNHNY and CDR2 is SVGAGI in the germline V gene (reference sequence). Trimming removed 3 bases at V and 5 bases at J, with 13 bases between. The CDR3 length is 14 residues. CDR3 region: CASSYPELSETQYF. The CDR3 DNA follows: TGTGCCAGCAGTTATCCCGAGTTATCTGAGACCCAGTACTTC.

This rearrangement joins TRBV19 to TRBJ2-1; 9 bases align to TRBD2. The CDR3 runs to 15 residues. The junction had 15 bases not matched to a gene; V was cut back by 8 bases and J by 10 bases. Germline V CDR1 and CDR2: LNHDA, SQIVND (reference sequence). The CDR3 DNA follows: TGTGCCAGTTGGAGTAGTGATAGCGGGGGCGTGGAGCAGTTCTTC. This gives the protein CASWSSDSGGVEQFF.

The chain links TRBV6-6 to TRBJ1-2; no definite D call. Trimming left V 2 bases short and J 4 bases short, with 11 bases between. This CDR3 is built from 14 residues. Germline CDR1 and CDR2: MNHNY and SVGAGI (reference sequence). CDR3 DNA: TGTGCCAGCAGTTACGGCAGTCTGTTCTATGGCTACACCTTC. Amino acid sequence: CASSYGSLFYGYTF.

This clone showed up just once. The chain carries TRBV7-9 and TRBJ2-3, with D possibly matching TRBD1 (5 bases). This CDR3 is 17 amino acids long. Germline V gives CDR1 SEHNR, CDR2 FQNEAQ (reference sequence). Trimming left V 2 bases short and J 5 bases short, with 20 bases between. The CDR3 DNA sequence: TGTGCCAGCAGCTTACTAGTCGAGTCTCAGGGCGGAGATACGCAGTATTTT. Its protein is CASSLLVESQGGDTQYF.

This clone was counted between two and nine times. This chain joins TRBV12-3 or TRBV12-4 and TRBJ2-7, with D hard to call. The CDR3 is 12 residues long. Trimming pared 5 bases from V and 7 bases from J, leaving 12 bases between. DNA of the CDR3: TGTGCCAGCAGTCAGACAACCTTAGAGCAGTACTTC. This codes for CASSQTTLEQYF.

This clone was observed a few times. V usage is TRBV7-2 and J usage is TRBJ1-6; 8 nucleotides agree with TRBD1. Germline V CDR1 and CDR2: SGHTA, FQGNSA. V shed 0 bases and J 11 bases; nucleotides not matched to a gene: 9. This CDR3 is built from 16 residues. Here the CDR3 DNA reads TGTGCCAGCAGCTTAGCGTCTGGCAGGGGGCGCGCACCCCTCCACTTT. Translating gives CASSLASGRGRAPLHF.

This chain joins TRBV29-1 and TRBJ1-5, with 8 bases lining up with TRBD1. V shed 7 bases and J 6 bases; nucleotides not matched to a gene: 5. The CDR3 has 12 residues. The germline V gene has CDR1 SQVTM and CDR2 ANQGSEA. The CDR3 region is CSDRTGRQPQHF. The DNA of the CDR3 is TGCAGCGACAGGACAGGGCGTCAGCCCCAGCATTTT.

V is TRBV12-3 or TRBV12-4 and J is TRBJ2-2; unclear D gene. With 5 bases removed from V and 7 bases from J, the gap between germline ends came to 2 bases. This CDR3 has 10 residues. The CDR3 DNA follows: TGTGCCAGCAGTCACGGGGAGCTGTTTTTT. This codes for CASSHGELFF.

The rearrangement uses TRBV5-8 and TRBJ2-3, with 10 bases identical to TRBD1. Germline V gives CDR1 SGHTS, CDR2 YDEGEE. This CDR3 has 15 amino acids. V trimming: 4 bases; J trimming: 3 bases; junction bases outside the gene matches: 5. The CDR3 is CASSRGQGRTDTQYF. CDR3 nucleotide sequence: TGTGCCAGCAGCCGGGGACAGGGGCGAACAGATACGCAGTATTTT.

This chain joins TRBV5-4 and TRBJ2-6; 8 nucleotides align to TRBD2. Germline CDR1 and CDR2: SGHNT and YYREEE (reference sequence). Trimming cost V 2 bases and J 0 bases; bases outside gene matches: 7. This CDR3 is built from 18 residues. CDR3 sequence (DNA): TGTGCCAGCAGCTTCGCGGGACTAGGTCTCTCTGGGGCCAACGTCCTGACTTTC. Amino acids: CASSFAGLGLSGANVLTF.

CDR3 sequence: CASSAKLRGQDNEQFF. Written as DNA, the CDR3 is TGTGCCAGCAGCGCGAAACTCAGGGGGCAAGACAATGAGCAGTTCTTC. The rearrangement joins TRBV5-6 to TRBJ2-1; TRBD1 aligns across 8 bases. Germline-derived CDR1 and CDR2 are SGHDT and YYEEEE. This CDR3 comprises 16 residues. V shed 4 bases and J 5 bases; nucleotides not matched to a gene: 11.

This chain uses TRBV28 with TRBJ1-2; possibly TRBD1 for D (5 bases). The germline gives CDR1 MDHEN, CDR2 SYDVKM. V lost 2 bases, J lost 3 bases, and 10 bases lay in between. This CDR3 has 14 residues. In DNA form, the CDR3 reads TGTGCCAGCAGTTTAGGCGCAGGGCACTATGGCTACACCTTC. Translation: CASSLGAGHYGYTF.

The chain employs TRBV5-1 and TRBJ2-1; 9 nucleotides match TRBD1. Trimming cost V 4 bases and J 6 bases; bases outside gene matches: 8. Germline CDR1 SGHRS, CDR2 YFSETQ. This CDR3 is 15 amino acids long. The CDR3 region has the DNA TGCGCCAGCAGCCGCGGGACAGGGAATGTCAATGAGCAGTTCTTC. Protein product: CASSRGTGNVNEQFF. The full variable domain, rest sourced from reference TRBV5-1 and TRBJ2-1, is KAGVTQTPRYLIKTRGQQVTLSCSPISGHRSVSWYQQTPGQGLQFLFEYFSETQRNKGNFPGRFSGRQFSNSRSEMNVSTLELGDSALYLCASSRGTGNVNEQFFGPGTRLTVL.

V is TRBV2 and J is TRBJ2-2; 8 bases match TRBD2. Germline loops: CDR1 SNHLY, CDR2 FYNNEI. The CDR3 is 14 residues long. After removal of 7 bases from V and 6 bases from J, the junction contained 7 bases not matched to a gene. CDR3 amino acids: CASTGLDRSGELFF. DNA of the CDR3: TGTGCCAGCACGGGACTAGATCGGTCCGGGGAGCTGTTTTTT.